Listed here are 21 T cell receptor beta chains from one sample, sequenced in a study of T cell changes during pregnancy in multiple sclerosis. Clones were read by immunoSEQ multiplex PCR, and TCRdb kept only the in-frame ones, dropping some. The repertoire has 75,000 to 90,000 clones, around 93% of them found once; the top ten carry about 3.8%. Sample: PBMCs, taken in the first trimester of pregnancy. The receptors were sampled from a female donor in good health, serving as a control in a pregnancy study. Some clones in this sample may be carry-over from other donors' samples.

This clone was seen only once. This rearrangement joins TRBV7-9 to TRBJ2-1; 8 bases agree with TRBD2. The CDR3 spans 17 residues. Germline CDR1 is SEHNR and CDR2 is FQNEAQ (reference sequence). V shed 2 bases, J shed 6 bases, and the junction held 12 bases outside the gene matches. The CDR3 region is CASSLRGGLAGSNEQFF. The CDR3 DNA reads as TGTGCCAGCAGCTTAAGAGGGGGGCTAGCGGGCAGCAATGAGCAGTTCTTC.

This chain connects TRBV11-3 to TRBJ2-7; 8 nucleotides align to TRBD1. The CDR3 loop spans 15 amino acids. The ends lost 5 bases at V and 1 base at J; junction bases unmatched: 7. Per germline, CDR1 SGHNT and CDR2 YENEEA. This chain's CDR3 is CASSQGGTGSYEQYF. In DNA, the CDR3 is TGTGCCAGCAGCCAGGGCGGGACAGGTTCCTACGAGCAGTACTTC.

The CDR3 region has the DNA TGTGCCAGCAGTCCGCGACAGGGATTGAACACTGAAGCTTTCTTT. This translates into CASSPRQGLNTEAFF. The chain joins TRBV27 to TRBJ1-1, with 7 bases that match TRBD1. The CDR3 contains 15 residues. V gave up 5 bases and J gave up 0 bases; unmatched junction bases: 6. Germline CDR1 is MNHEY and CDR2 is SMNVEV (reference sequence).

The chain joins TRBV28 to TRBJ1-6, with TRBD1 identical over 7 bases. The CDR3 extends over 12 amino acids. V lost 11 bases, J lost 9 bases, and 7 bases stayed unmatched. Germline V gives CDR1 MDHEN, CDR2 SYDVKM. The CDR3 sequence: CASGQSFSPLHF. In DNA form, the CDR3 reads TGTGCCTCGGGACAGAGCTTTTCACCCCTCCACTTT.

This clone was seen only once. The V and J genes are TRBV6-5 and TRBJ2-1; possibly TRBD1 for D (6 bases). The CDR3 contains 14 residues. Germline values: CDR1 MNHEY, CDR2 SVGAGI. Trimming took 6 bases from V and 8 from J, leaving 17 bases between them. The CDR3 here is CASSQGSRTYEQFF. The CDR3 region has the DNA TGTGCCAGCAGCCAGGGGTCCAGGACGTATGAGCAGTTCTTC.

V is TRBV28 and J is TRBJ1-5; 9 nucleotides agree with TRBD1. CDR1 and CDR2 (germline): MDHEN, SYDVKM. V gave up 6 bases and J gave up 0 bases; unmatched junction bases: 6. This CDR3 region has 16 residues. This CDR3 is CASRQTGGYSNQPQHF. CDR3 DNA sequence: TGTGCCAGCAGACAGACAGGGGGTTATAGCAATCAGCCCCAGCATTTT.

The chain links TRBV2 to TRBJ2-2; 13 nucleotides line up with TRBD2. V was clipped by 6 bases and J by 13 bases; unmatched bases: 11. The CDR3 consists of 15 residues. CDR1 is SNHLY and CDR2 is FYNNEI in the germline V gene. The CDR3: CASRSLGTSGVWLFF. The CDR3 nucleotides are TGTGCCAGCAGGAGCCTCGGGACTAGCGGGGTGTGGCTGTTTTTT.

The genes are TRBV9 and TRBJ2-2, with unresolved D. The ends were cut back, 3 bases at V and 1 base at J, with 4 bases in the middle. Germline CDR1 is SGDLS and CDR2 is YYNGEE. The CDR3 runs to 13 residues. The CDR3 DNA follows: TGTGCCAGCAGCGCACAGAACACCGGGGAGCTGTTTTTT. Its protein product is CASSAQNTGELFF. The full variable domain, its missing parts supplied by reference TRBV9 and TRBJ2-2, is DSGVTQTPKHLITATGQRVTLRCSPRSGDLSVYWYQQSLDQGLQFLIQYYNGEERAKGNILERFSAQQFPDLHSELNLSSLELGDSALYFCASSAQNTGELFFGEGSRLTVL.

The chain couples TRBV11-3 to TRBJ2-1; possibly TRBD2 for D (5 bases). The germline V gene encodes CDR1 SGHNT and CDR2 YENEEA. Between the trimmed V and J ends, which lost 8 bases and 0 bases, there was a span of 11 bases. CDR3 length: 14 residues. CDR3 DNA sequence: TGTGCCAGCTCCAGCGGAAGCTCCTACAATGAGCAGTTCTTC. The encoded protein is CASSSGSSYNEQFF. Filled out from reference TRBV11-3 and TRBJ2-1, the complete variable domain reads EAGVVQSPRYKIIEKKQPVAFWCNPISGHNTLYWYLQNLGQGPELLIRYENEEAVDDSQLPKDRFSAERLKGVDSTLKIQPAELGDSAVYLCASSSGSSYNEQFFGPGTRLTVL.

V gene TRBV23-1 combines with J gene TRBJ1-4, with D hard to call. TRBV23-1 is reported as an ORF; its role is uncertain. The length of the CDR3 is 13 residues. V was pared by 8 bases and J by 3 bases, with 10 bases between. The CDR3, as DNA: TGCGCCAGCCAACCGGGATCTAATGAAAAACTGTTTTTT. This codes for CASQPGSNEKLFF.

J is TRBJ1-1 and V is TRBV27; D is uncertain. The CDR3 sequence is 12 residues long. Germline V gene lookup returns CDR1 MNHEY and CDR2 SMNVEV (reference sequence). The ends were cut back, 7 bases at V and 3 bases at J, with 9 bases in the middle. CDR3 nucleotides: TGTGCCAGCATGTCCACGGACACTGAAGCTTTCTTT. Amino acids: CASMSTDTEAFF.

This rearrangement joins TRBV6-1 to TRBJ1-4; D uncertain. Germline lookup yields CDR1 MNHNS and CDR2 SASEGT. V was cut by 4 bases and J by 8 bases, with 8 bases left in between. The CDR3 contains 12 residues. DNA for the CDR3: TGTGCCAGCAGTGTAGAGGGAGAAAAACTGTTTTTT. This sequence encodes CASSVEGEKLFF.

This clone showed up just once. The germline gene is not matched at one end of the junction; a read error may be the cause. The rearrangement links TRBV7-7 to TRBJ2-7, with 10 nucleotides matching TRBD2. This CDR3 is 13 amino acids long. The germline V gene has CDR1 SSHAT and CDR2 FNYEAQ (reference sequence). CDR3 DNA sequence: TGTGCTAGCAGCCGCGGACTAGCGGACGAGCGATACTTC. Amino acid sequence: CASSRGLADERYF.

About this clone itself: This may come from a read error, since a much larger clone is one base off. CDR3 coding DNA: TGTGCCAGCAGCCAACAGGGGAACACTGAAGCTTTCTTT. As protein: CASSQQGNTEAFF. The rearrangement uses TRBV7-6 and TRBJ1-1, with D possibly being TRBD1 (6 bases). From germline, CDR1 is SGHVS and CDR2 FNYEAQ. There are 13 residues in the CDR3. Trimming took off 5 bases at V and 1 base at J, with 8 bases between the two ends.

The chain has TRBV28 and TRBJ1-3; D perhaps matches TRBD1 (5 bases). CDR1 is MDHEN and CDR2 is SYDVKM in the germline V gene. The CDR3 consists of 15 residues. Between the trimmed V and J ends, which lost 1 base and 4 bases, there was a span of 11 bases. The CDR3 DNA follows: TGTGCCAGCAGTTTATCCGGAGGGGTCGGAAACACCATATATTTT. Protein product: CASSLSGGVGNTIYF. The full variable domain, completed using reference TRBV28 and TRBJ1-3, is DVKVTQSSRYLVKRTGEKVFLECVQDMDHENMFWYRQDPGLGLRLIYFSYDVKMKEKGDIPEGYSVSREKKERFSLILESASTNQTSMYLCASSLSGGVGNTIYFGEGSWLTVV.

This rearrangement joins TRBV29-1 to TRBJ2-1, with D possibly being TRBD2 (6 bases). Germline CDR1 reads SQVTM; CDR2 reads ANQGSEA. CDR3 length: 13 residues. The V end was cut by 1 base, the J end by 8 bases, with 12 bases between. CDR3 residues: CSVEAAGTDEQFF. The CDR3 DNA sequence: TGCAGCGTTGAAGCGGCGGGAACCGATGAGCAGTTCTTC.

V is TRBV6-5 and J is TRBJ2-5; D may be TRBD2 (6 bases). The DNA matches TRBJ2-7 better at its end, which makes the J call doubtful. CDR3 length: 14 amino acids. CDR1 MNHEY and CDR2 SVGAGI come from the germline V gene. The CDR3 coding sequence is TGTGCCAGCAGTTACAGTGGCGGGACCTACGAGCAGTACTTC. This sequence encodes CASSYSGGTYEQYF.

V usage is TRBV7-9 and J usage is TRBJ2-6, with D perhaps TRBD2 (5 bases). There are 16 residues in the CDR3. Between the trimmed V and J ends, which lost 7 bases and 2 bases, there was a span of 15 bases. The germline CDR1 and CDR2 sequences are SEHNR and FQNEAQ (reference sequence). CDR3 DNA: TGTGCCAGCACAAAGACCCGGGGTGCTGGGGCCAACGTCCTGACTTTC. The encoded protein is CASTKTRGAGANVLTF.

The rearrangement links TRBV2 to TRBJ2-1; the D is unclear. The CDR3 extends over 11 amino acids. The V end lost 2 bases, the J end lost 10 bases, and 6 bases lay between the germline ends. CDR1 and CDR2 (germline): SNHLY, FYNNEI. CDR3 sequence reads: CASSEQMEQFF. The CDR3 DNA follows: TGTGCCAGCAGTGAACAGATGGAGCAGTTCTTC.

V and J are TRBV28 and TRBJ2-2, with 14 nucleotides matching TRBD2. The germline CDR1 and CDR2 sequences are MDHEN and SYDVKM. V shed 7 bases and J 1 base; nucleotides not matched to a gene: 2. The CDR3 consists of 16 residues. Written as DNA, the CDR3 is TGTGCCAGCACGGGGACTAGCGGGAGGAACACCGGGGAGCTGTTTTTT. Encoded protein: CASTGTSGRNTGELFF.

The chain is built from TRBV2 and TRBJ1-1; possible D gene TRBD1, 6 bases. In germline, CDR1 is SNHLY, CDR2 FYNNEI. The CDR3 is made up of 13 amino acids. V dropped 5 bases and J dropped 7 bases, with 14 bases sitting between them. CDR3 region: CASSPTTGFEAFF. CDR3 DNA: TGTGCCAGCAGTCCAACCACAGGGTTTGAAGCTTTCTTT.